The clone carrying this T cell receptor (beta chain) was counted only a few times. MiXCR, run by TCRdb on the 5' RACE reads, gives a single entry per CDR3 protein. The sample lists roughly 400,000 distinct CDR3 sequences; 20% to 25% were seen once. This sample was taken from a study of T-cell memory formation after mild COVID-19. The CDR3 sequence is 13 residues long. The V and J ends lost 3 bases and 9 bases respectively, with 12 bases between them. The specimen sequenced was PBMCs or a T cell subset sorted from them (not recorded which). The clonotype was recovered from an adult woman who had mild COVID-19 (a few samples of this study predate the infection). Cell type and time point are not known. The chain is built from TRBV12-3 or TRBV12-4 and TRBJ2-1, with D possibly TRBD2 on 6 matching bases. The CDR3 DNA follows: TGTGCCAGCAGTTTCTGGGGGGTTGGTGAGCAGTTCTTC. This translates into CASSFWGVGEQFF.